A selection of T cell receptor beta chains follows, all from one sample in a study of radiotherapy plus CTLA-4 blockade in lung cancer. Clones were read by immunoSEQ multiplex PCR, and TCRdb kept only the in-frame ones, dropping some. The data show approximately 70,000 clones, roughly four fifths seen once. The sequencing used peripheral blood, collected from a patient treated with radiotherapy plus ipilimumab. These receptors all stem from a human donor with non-small cell lung cancer whose response to radiotherapy plus ipilimumab could not be evaluated. Some clones in this sample may be carry-over from other donors' samples. CDR3s include the opening cysteine and the closing phenylalanine or tryptophan. A D gene is named only where the DNA matches it firmly. Clone size is given for some rows only: seen once, a few or many times, or a class if the clone is expanded.

TGTGCCAGCTCATGGGCGGACAGGGGGCGGAATCAGCCCCAGCATTTT	CASSWADRGRNQPQHF	TRBV18	TRBD1	TRBJ1-5	-
TGTGCCAGTAGTATAAACGGGGGGGCGGGTACGCAGTATTTT	CASSINGGAGTQYF	TRBV19	TRBD2	TRBJ2-3	-
TGTGCCAGCAGCACCCCGACAGGGGTCTATGGCTACACCTTC	CASSTPTGVYGYTF	TRBV5-5	TRBD1	TRBJ1-2	-
TGTGCCAGCTCACCTACCGGGACAGGGAACTATGGCTACACCTTC	CASSPTGTGNYGYTF	TRBV18	TRBD1	TRBJ1-2	-
TGTGCCAGCTCACCATCCCCCGCGGCGAACACTGAAGCTTTCTTT	CASSPSPAANTEAFF	TRBV18	-	TRBJ1-1	-
TGTGCCAGCAGCCTCCGGGACAGCTACAATGAGCAGTTCTTC	CASSLRDSYNEQFF	TRBV7-2	TRBD1	TRBJ2-1	-
TGTGCCAGCAGCCAAGGGCCGAAAGAGACCCAGTACTTC	CASSQGPKETQYF	TRBV14	-	TRBJ2-5	-
TGTGCCAGCAGCCGCGGATCTCAAGAGACCCAGTACTTC	CASSRGSQETQYF	TRBV4-2	-	TRBJ2-5	-
TGTGCCAGCAGCGCCCCTCCCCGGGACACCCCGATCTATGGCTACACCTTC	CASSAPPRDTPIYGYTF	TRBV13	-	TRBJ1-2	-
TGTGCCAGCAGCTTGGACAGTAGCACAGATACGCAGTATTTT	CASSLDSSTDTQYF	TRBV11-3	-	TRBJ2-3	-
TGTGCCAGCAGCACCCTCACTAGCGATCTCCAGTTCTTC	CASSTLTSDLQFF	TRBV28	TRBD2	TRBJ2-1	few
TGTGCCAGCAGTGGCAGGGGGCCCTACGAGCAGTACTTC	CASSGRGPYEQYF	TRBV28	TRBD1	TRBJ2-7	-
TGTGCCAGCAGTGCAGGGACAGGGTGGCCCTCCTATAATTCACCCCTCCACTTT	CASSAGTGWPSYNSPLHF	TRBV28	TRBD1	TRBJ1-6	once
TGTGCCAGCAGCTTAGCGCGGGGGGACACCGGGGAGCTGTTTTTT	CASSLARGDTGELFF	TRBV7-8	TRBD2	TRBJ2-2	-
TGTGCCAGCAGCGTAGTAAGCGGGGGGGCCTCACATGAGCAGTTCTTC	CASSVVSGGASHEQFF	TRBV9	TRBD2	TRBJ2-1	once
TGCGCCAGCAGCCAAACAGGGGGGGCAACTGGAGCTTTCTTT	CASSQTGGATGAFF	TRBV4-1	TRBD1	TRBJ1-1	once
TGTGCCAGCAGCCAAAGCGCGGGACAGTTCTCTGGAAACACCATATATTTT	CASSQSAGQFSGNTIYF	TRBV4-2	TRBD1	TRBJ1-3	-
TGTGCCAGCAGTTTGATCCTAGCGGGGGAGATAAAGGACGAGCAGTACTTC	CASSLILAGEIKDEQYF	TRBV28	TRBD2	TRBJ2-7	-
TGTGCCAGCAGCTACGGCCAGGGTGGCCAGCCCCAGCATTTT	CASSYGQGGQPQHF	TRBV7-2	-	TRBJ1-5	-
TGTGCCAGCACCTTGCAGGGGATGGACTATGGCTACACCTTC	CASTLQGMDYGYTF	TRBV11-1	-	TRBJ1-2	few
TGTGCCAGCAGCTTTTCTCTCGGGGGAGGCACAGATACGCAGTATTTT	CASSFSLGGGTDTQYF	TRBV7-9	-	TRBJ2-3	-
TGTGCCAGCAGTGCCAATGGGGGCGCAGAGACCCAGTACTTC	CASSANGGAETQYF	TRBV2	-	TRBJ2-5	-
TGTGCCAGCAGTCGGACAGAGACAGATACGCAGTATTTT	CASSRTETDTQYF	TRBV2	-	TRBJ2-3	-
TGTGCCAGCAGCCCGGGATTCGGAAAGACCGGGGAGCTGTTTTTT	CASSPGFGKTGELFF	TRBV7-3	-	TRBJ2-2	-
TGTGCCAGCTCCCCTGCGTTCTTT	CASSPAFF	TRBV7-2	-	TRBJ1-1	-
TGTGCCAGCAGCCAATTGAGACACGATAATTCACCCCTCCACTTT	CASSQLRHDNSPLHF	TRBV14	-	TRBJ1-6	few
TGTGCCAGCAGTTCCGGACTAGCGGGGACCGGGGAGCTGTTTTTT	CASSSGLAGTGELFF	TRBV13	TRBD2	TRBJ2-2	-
TGTGCCAGCAGCTTAAACAGGGGAACGAACACCGGGGAGCTGTTTTTT	CASSLNRGTNTGELFF	TRBV7-3	TRBD1	TRBJ2-2	-
TGTGCCAGCAGTTTAGGGACTAGCATCCACAATGAGCAGTTCTTC	CASSLGTSIHNEQFF	TRBV27	TRBD2	TRBJ2-1	few
TGCGCCAGCAGCCCCCCGACAGGGATGGTCGAAGAGCAGTTCTTC	CASSPPTGMVEEQFF	TRBV5-1	TRBD1	TRBJ2-1	-
TGTGCCAGCAGTGGTTCCAGGGGGAGGGAGCAGTTCTTC	CASSGSRGREQFF	TRBV2	-	TRBJ2-1	-
TGCGCCAGCAGCCCACAAGGACAGGGGGCTAACTATGGCTACACCTTC	CASSPQGQGANYGYTF	TRBV4-1	TRBD1	TRBJ1-2	-
TGCGCCAGCAGCTTGGCGGGGGGTCATGGAGAGACCCAGTACTTC	CASSLAGGHGETQYF	TRBV5-1	TRBD2	TRBJ2-5	-
TGTGCCAGCAGCGATGGACTAGCGGGTTACTACGAGCAGTACTTC	CASSDGLAGYYEQYF	TRBV7-2	TRBD2	TRBJ2-7	-
TGTGCCAGCAGCCCGGGACAGGGTCCTAACTATGGCTACACCTTC	CASSPGQGPNYGYTF	TRBV7-2	TRBD1	TRBJ1-2	-
TGTGCCAGCAGCTTAGGGGCAGAGGATACGCAGTATTTT	CASSLGAEDTQYF	TRBV7-2	-	TRBJ2-3	-
TGTGCCAGCAGCTTAGATTTACGCACATCCTATGGCTACACCTTC	CASSLDLRTSYGYTF	TRBV11-2	-	TRBJ1-2	few
TGTGCCAGCAGCTTATGGCAGGGGGGTAACACTGAAGCTTTCTTT	CASSLWQGGNTEAFF	TRBV7-2	TRBD1	TRBJ1-1	-
TGTGCCAGCACCCCGCGACGGGGGGGCCGAACAGATACGCAGTATTTT	CASTPRRGGRTDTQYF	TRBV5-4	TRBD2	TRBJ2-3	-
TGTGCCAGTGGTCGGGACAAGTCCTACGAGCAGTACTTC	CASGRDKSYEQYF	TRBV19	-	TRBJ2-7	-
TGTGCCAGCAGTTACCTAGACAGGGAGGCTGGCTACACCTTC	CASSYLDREAGYTF	TRBV6-5	TRBD1	TRBJ1-2	-
TGTGCCAGCAGCTTACCGCCAGGGTTTGGAGGAAACACCATATATTTT	CASSLPPGFGGNTIYF	TRBV11-1	-	TRBJ1-3	-
TGTGCCAGTCTTACTAGCGGGGGCCGCGCGGGGTTCTTC	CASLTSGGRAGFF	TRBV28	TRBD2	TRBJ2-1	-
TGTGCCAGCAGCTTAGCCTTCCGGCAGGGGGCTTACGAGCAGTACTTC	CASSLAFRQGAYEQYF	TRBV11-2	TRBD1	TRBJ2-7	once
TGTGCCACCGTGGACAGGGGTAACTATGGCTACACCTTC	CATVDRGNYGYTF	TRBV6-1	TRBD1	TRBJ1-2	-
TGTGCCAGCAGAAGACAGCCCCACTCTGGAAACACCATATATTTT	CASRRQPHSGNTIYF	TRBV6-5	-	TRBJ1-3	once
TGTGCCAGCAGTCTCTCATGGGACAGGAAGTCCTATGGCTACACCTTC	CASSLSWDRKSYGYTF	TRBV27	TRBD1	TRBJ1-2	-
TGTGCCAGCAGCTTAGCTCAGGGGAACACTGAAGCTTTCTTT	CASSLAQGNTEAFF	TRBV7-2	-	TRBJ1-1	-
TGTGCCAGCAGTTCCCCCGGGACAGGGGGCTACGAGCAGTACTTC	CASSSPGTGGYEQYF	TRBV28	TRBD1	TRBJ2-7	-
TGTGCCACCAGCTCCCGTCCCCCCTCGGGCTATGGCTACACCTTC	CATSSRPPSGYGYTF	TRBV15	-	TRBJ1-2	-
TGTGCCAGCACCACCGCCGGGACAGGGTTAGTCTATGGCTACACCTTC	CASTTAGTGLVYGYTF	TRBV28	TRBD1	TRBJ1-2	-
TGCGCCAGCAGCTCGACGGGGAACACCGGGGAGCTGTTTTTT	CASSSTGNTGELFF	TRBV5-1	-	TRBJ2-2	-
TGTGCCAGCAGCTTAGGGGACAGGGCGCCCCAGCATTTT	CASSLGDRAPQHF	TRBV7-2	TRBD1	TRBJ1-5	-